The rows below give T cell receptor beta chains drawn from one sample of a study of blood T cell repertoires in COVID-19. Generated by immunoSEQ multiplex PCR, the TCRdb table keeps only in-frame clones and is missing some. There are 95,000 to 150,000 clones in the sample; roughly four fifths occur only once, and 3.5% to 4% lies in the top ten. Sequencing used peripheral blood. All receptors derive from a woman in her 50s with acute or convalescent COVID-19. CDR3s include the opening cysteine and the closing phenylalanine or tryptophan. The D gene is left open where the match is weak. The listing skips clone size in some rows; elsewhere it reads once, few, many or a size class.

TRBJ1-1	-	-	TRBV10-3	CAISEEGAGTEAFF	TGTGCCATCAGTGAAGAAGGAGCGGGCACTGAAGCTTTCTTT
TRBJ2-1	-	TRBD2	TRBV5-5	CASSAGGPNNEQFF	TGTGCCAGCAGCGCGGGGGGGCCGAACAATGAGCAGTTCTTC
TRBJ2-7	-	-	TRBV30	CAWSVTGTYEQYF	TGTGCCTGGAGTGTTACAGGCACCTACGAGCAGTACTTC
TRBJ1-2	-	-	TRBV5-1	CASSTGVRARYGYTF	TGCGCCAGCAGCACCGGAGTCAGGGCAAGGTATGGCTACACCTTC
TRBJ1-4	-	TRBD1	TRBV30	CAWSLAGGSTNEKLFF	TGTGCCTGGAGTCTCGCAGGGGGCAGTACTAATGAAAAACTGTTTTTT
TRBJ1-1	-	-	TRBV14	CASSLVQWETEAFF	TGTGCCAGCAGCCTCGTTCAATGGGAGACTGAAGCTTTCTTT
TRBJ2-1	-	-	TRBV3-1/TRBV3-2	CASSPRVNRGGQFF	TGTGCCAGCAGCCCTCGAGTTAACCGGGGAGGGCAGTTCTTC
TRBJ2-3	-	-	TRBV10-3	CAIGGEDTQYF	TGTGCCATAGGAGGGGAAGATACGCAGTATTTT
TRBJ1-4	-	-	TRBV7-9	CASSSSRMRNEKLFF	TGTGCCAGCAGCTCCTCCCGAATGCGAAATGAAAAACTGTTTTTT
TRBJ2-7	-	TRBD1	TRBV5-1	CASSIQTGQAYEQYF	TGCGCCAGCAGCATTCAAACTGGACAGGCGTACGAGCAGTACTTC
TRBJ1-4	once	TRBD1	TRBV7-2	CASSLSRGINEKLFF	TGTGCCAGCAGCTTAAGCAGGGGGATTAATGAAAAACTGTTTTTT
TRBJ2-5	-	-	TRBV18	CASSPRGQETQYF	TGTGCCAGCTCACCAAGAGGGCAAGAGACCCAGTACTTC
TRBJ2-7	-	TRBD2	TRBV19	CASSIASGSTYEQYF	TGTGCCAGTAGTATAGCGAGCGGGAGTACTTACGAGCAGTACTTC
TRBJ2-7	-	-	TRBV3-1/TRBV3-2	CASSHSTDSSYEQYF	TGTGCCAGCAGCCACTCCACGGACAGCTCCTACGAGCAGTACTTC
TRBJ1-5	-	TRBD1	TRBV9	CASSGGQANQPQHF	TGTGCCAGCAGCGGAGGACAGGCAAATCAGCCCCAGCATTTT
TRBJ2-7	-	TRBD2	TRBV15	CATSRDSSGDPYEQYF	TGTGCCACCAGCAGGGATTCTAGCGGCGACCCCTACGAGCAGTACTTC
TRBJ1-5	-	-	TRBV19	CASTPVQGQNQPQHF	TGTGCCAGTACCCCAGTCCAGGGGCAAAATCAGCCCCAGCATTTT
TRBJ1-1	-	-	TRBV27	CASSSWGADTEAFF	TGTGCCAGCAGTTCGTGGGGCGCGGACACTGAAGCTTTCTTT
TRBJ1-2	-	-	TRBV7-9	CASSLAGDYGYTF	TGTGCCAGCAGCTTAGCAGGGGACTATGGCTACACCTTC
TRBJ2-1	-	TRBD2	TRBV2	CASSEAAPGLANEQFF	TGTGCCAGCAGTGAAGCTGCCCCGGGACTAGCCAATGAGCAGTTCTTC
TRBJ1-4	-	TRBD1	TRBV3-1/TRBV3-2	CASSQRDRDEKLFF	TGTGCCAGCAGCCAACGGGACAGGGATGAAAAACTGTTTTTT
TRBJ2-1	-	TRBD2	TRBV28	CASSPTSAPSYNEQFF	TGTGCCAGCAGTCCTACTAGCGCGCCCTCCTACAATGAGCAGTTCTTC
TRBJ2-2	few	TRBD1	TRBV9	CASSTRQGAGTGELFF	TGTGCCAGCAGCACCCGACAGGGGGCAGGTACCGGGGAGCTGTTTTTT
TRBJ1-1	-	-	TRBV3-1/TRBV3-2	CASRRGSGASHTEAFF	TGTGCCAGCAGAAGGGGGTCTGGGGCGAGTCACACTGAAGCTTTCTTT
TRBJ1-4	-	TRBD1	TRBV5-4	CASSAGQINEKLFF	TGTGCCAGCAGCGCGGGACAGATTAATGAAAAACTGTTTTTT
TRBJ2-5	-	-	TRBV10-3	CAISLGEETQYF	TGTGCCATCAGTCTCGGTGAAGAGACCCAGTACTTC
TRBJ1-1	-	TRBD1	TRBV9	CASSVVQGGSTEAFF	TGTGCCAGCAGCGTAGTGCAGGGGGGTAGCACTGAAGCTTTCTTT
TRBJ2-5	-	-	TRBV21-1	CASSNDNQETQYF	TGTGCCAGCAGCAATGACAACCAAGAGACCCAGTACTTC
TRBJ2-3	-	-	TRBV3-1/TRBV3-2	CASSQPTSTDTQYF	TGTGCCAGCAGCCAACCTACTAGCACAGATACGCAGTATTTT
TRBJ2-4	-	TRBD1	TRBV2	CASSNLGTGENIQYF	TGTGCCAGCAGTAACCTCGGGACAGGGGAAAACATTCAGTACTTC
TRBJ2-1	-	TRBD2	TRBV5-1	CASSTGGRSNEQFF	TGCGCCAGCAGCACGGGAGGAAGAAGCAATGAGCAGTTCTTC
TRBJ1-1	-	TRBD1	TRBV2	CASSVDRGAEAFF	TGTGCCAGCAGCGTTGACAGGGGCGCTGAAGCTTTCTTT
TRBJ1-2	-	TRBD1	TRBV10-2	CASMTGNYGYTF	TGCGCCAGCATGACAGGGAACTATGGCTACACCTTC
TRBJ2-1	-	TRBD1	TRBV27	CASTKQGAEEQFF	TGTGCCAGCACAAAACAGGGGGCCGAAGAGCAGTTCTTC
TRBJ2-1	-	TRBD2	TRBV5-4	CASSFKLAGFDNEQFF	TGTGCCAGCAGCTTCAAACTAGCGGGATTTGACAATGAGCAGTTCTTC
TRBJ1-1	few	-	TRBV6-5	CAIHMGAETEAFF	TGTGCCATCCACATGGGGGCTGAGACTGAAGCTTTCTTT
TRBJ1-4	-	-	TRBV7-9	CASSWSREVTNEKLFF	TGTGCCAGCAGCTGGAGCAGGGAGGTAACTAATGAAAAACTGTTTTTT
TRBJ1-2	-	-	TRBV9	CASSGGSPGASGYTF	TGTGCCAGCAGCGGGGGCAGTCCCGGTGCCTCTGGCTACACCTTC
TRBJ2-3	-	-	TRBV10-3	CAISTVDTQYF	TGTGCCATCAGTACAGTGGATACGCAGTATTTT
TRBJ2-1	-	TRBD2	TRBV19	CASSTRTSLNEQFF	TGTGCCAGTAGTACCCGGACTAGCCTGAATGAGCAGTTCTTC
TRBJ1-1	few	-	TRBV11-1	CASSLPLNTLNTEAFF	TGTGCCAGCAGCTTGCCGTTGAACACCTTGAACACTGAAGCTTTCTTT
TRBJ2-7	-	-	TRBV10-3	CAISESAGYEQYF	TGTGCCATCAGTGAGTCGGCAGGCTACGAGCAGTACTTC
TRBJ2-3	-	-	TRBV7-9	CASSTRAGVGDTDTQYF	TGTGCCAGCAGCACCCGAGCTGGGGTGGGAGACACAGATACGCAGTATTTT
TRBJ2-3	-	-	TRBV4-2	CASSQDVREVPDTQYF	TGTGCCAGCAGCCAAGACGTGCGGGAAGTCCCAGATACGCAGTATTTT
TRBJ2-4	few	TRBD2	TRBV11-2	CASSQLAGGGIQYF	TGTGCCAGCAGCCAACTAGCGGGAGGCGGGATTCAGTACTTC